The clone carrying this TCR beta chain was seen at least ten times. After removal of 0 bases from V and 2 bases from J, the junction contained 7 bases not matched to a gene. The length of the CDR3 is 17 residues. The germline V gene encodes CDR1 SGHRS and CDR2 YFSETQ. The sample originates from a study of T-cell memory formation after mild COVID-19. It was 5'RACE with constant-segment primers that produced the TCR alpha and TCR beta cDNA libraries, which carried sample barcodes and UMIs. In TCRdb, the 5' RACE reads were re-called with MiXCR into one record per CDR3 protein. The data show around 300,000 distinct CDR3 sequences, with roughly 17% seen just once and 23% held by the top ten.

Sequencing was carried out using PBMCs or a T cell subset sorted from them (not recorded which). This sequence originates from a man aged 18 to 29 who had mild COVID-19 (a few samples of this study predate the infection). Cell type and time point are not known. The chain combines TRBV5-1 with TRBJ2-5; 10 bases agree with TRBD1. The CDR3 here is CASSLATGTGVQETQYF. Written as DNA, the CDR3 is TGCGCCAGCAGCTTGGCTACCGGGACAGGGGTGCAAGAGACCCAGTACTTC.